This is a list of T cell receptor beta chains from one sample in a study of blood T cells in healthy people across ages. TCRdb itself ran the 5' RACE reads through MiXCR, one entry per CDR3 protein. Here the sample spans 1.4 million to 1.5 million distinct CDR3 sequences, around 39% being singletons. Material for sequencing was blood. Receptors originate from a woman aged 18-29 years in good health. CDR3s leave out the opening cysteine and the closing phenylalanine or tryptophan. Fields, in order: CDR3 length, V gene, CDR3 protein.

length: 13; V: TRBV24-1; CDR3: AASDSLAGGDTQY
length: 10; V: TRBV11-2; CDR3: ASSPSGCEQY
length: 15; V: TRBV14; CDR3: ASSQDLAPSSYNEQY
length: 14; V: TRBV7-8; CDR3: ASSTLAGVPTDTQY
length: 12; V: TRBV3-1; CDR3: ASSQDSNTGELF
length: 13; V: TRBV6-1; CDR3: ASHMAPEKTHGYT
length: 15; V: TRBV4-1; CDR3: ASSQGAASGARRAQY
length: 11; V: TRBV20-1; CDR3: SPLGLRGSEAF
length: 11; V: TRBV15; CDR3: ATSRVDLNEQF
length: 13; V: TRBV20-1; CDR3: SAPNRLAGYNEQY
length: 13; V: TRBV5-6; CDR3: ASSKGLAADYEQY
length: 14; V: TRBV4-2; CDR3: ASSQDRAGTYNEQF
length: 12; V: TRBV20-1; CDR3: SAPDRGGRETQY
length: 19; V: TRBV20-1; CDR3: SAPPVGDPTSGRTSTDTQY
length: 13; V: TRBV12-3/TRBV12-4; CDR3: ASSFRQSPTDTQY
length: 13; V: TRBV5-5; CDR3: ASSLVPSEVETQY
length: 13; V: TRBV5-1; CDR3: ASSLAARRYNEQF
length: 14; V: TRBV20-1; CDR3: SARRGGGTINQPQH
length: 14; V: TRBV7-9; CDR3: ASSLAVGDGSYEQY
length: 14; V: TRBV7-9; CDR3: ASSIPLAFTYNEQY
length: 10; V: TRBV5-1; CDR3: ASSLQENIQY
length: 13; V: TRBV5-1; CDR3: ASSFEGDSNQPQH
length: 15; V: TRBV19; CDR3: ASSIGSSGSSGYEQY
length: 13; V: TRBV10-2; CDR3: ASTSDRDSQETQY
length: 12; V: TRBV7-9; CDR3: ASSRGRPNTEAF
length: 14; V: TRBV7-2; CDR3: ASSLRLAGNTDTQY
length: 11; V: TRBV10-2; CDR3: ASSESASHEQY
length: 13; V: TRBV20-1; CDR3: SAREGTVTNMEQF
length: 14; V: TRBV7-9; CDR3: ASSLGVPGGINEQF
length: 10; V: TRBV11-2; CDR3: ASSSTESEQY
length: 13; V: TRBV6-6; CDR3: ASSYRGATNQPQH